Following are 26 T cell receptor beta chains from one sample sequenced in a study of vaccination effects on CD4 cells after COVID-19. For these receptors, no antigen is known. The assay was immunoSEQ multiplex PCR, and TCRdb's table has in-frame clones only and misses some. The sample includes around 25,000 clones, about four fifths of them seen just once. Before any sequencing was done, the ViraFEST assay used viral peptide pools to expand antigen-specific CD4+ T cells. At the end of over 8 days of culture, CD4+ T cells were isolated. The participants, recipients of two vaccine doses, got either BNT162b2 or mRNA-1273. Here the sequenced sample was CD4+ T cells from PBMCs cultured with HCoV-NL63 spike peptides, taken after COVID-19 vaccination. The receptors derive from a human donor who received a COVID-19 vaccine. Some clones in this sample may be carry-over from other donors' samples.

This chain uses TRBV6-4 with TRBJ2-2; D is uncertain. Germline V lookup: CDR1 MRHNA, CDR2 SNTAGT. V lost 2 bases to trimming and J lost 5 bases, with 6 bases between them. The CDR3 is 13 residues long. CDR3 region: CASSDKRTGELFF. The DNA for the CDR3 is TGTGCCAGCAGTGACAAGCGAACCGGGGAGCTGTTTTTT.

The CDR3 loop is CASSRGQGAGGELFF. The CDR3 DNA reads as TGCGCCAGCAGTCGGGGGCAGGGGGCTGGCGGGGAGCTGTTTTTT. The chain has TRBV10-2 and TRBJ2-2; 8 positions agree with TRBD1. In germline, CDR1 is WSHSY, CDR2 SAAADI. Trimming at V came to 5 bases and at J to 7 bases, leaving 9 bases not matched to a gene. CDR3 size: 15 residues.

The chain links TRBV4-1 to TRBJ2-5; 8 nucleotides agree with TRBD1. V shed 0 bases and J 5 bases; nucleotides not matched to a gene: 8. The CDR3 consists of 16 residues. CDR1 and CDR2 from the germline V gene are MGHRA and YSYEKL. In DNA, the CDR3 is TGCGCCAGCAGCCAAGATTTGGCAGGGGGCAGGGAGACCCAGTACTTC. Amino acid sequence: CASSQDLAGGRETQYF.

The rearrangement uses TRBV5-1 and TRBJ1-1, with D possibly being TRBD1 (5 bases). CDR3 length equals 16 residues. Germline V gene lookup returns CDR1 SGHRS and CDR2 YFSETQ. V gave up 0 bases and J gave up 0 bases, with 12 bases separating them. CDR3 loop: CASSLGVGGMNTEAFF. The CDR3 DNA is TGCGCCAGCAGCTTGGGTGTCGGGGGAATGAACACTGAAGCTTTCTTT.

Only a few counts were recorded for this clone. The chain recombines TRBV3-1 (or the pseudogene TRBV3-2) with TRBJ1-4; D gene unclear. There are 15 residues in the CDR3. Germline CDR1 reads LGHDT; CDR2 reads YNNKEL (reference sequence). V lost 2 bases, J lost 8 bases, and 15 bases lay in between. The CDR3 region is CASSQMNSGPEKLFF. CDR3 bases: TGTGCCAGCAGCCAAATGAACAGTGGTCCAGAAAAACTGTTTTTT.

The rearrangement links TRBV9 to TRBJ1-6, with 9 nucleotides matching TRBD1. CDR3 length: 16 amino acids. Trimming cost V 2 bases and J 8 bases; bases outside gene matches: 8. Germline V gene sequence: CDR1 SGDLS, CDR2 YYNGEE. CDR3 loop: CASSVTGGAPDSPLHF. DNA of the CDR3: TGTGCCAGCAGCGTCACAGGGGGCGCCCCAGATTCACCCCTCCACTTT.

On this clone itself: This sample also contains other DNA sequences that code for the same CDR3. The CDR3 loop reads CASSVYSGANVLTF. CDR3 DNA: TGCGCCAGCAGCGTATACTCTGGGGCCAACGTCCTGACTTTC. This chain links TRBV5-1 with TRBJ2-6; D gene ambiguous. Germline V gene sequence: CDR1 SGHRS, CDR2 YFSETQ. The CDR3 is 14 residues long. V was pared by 4 bases and J by 0 bases, with 5 bases between.

This CDR3 is CASSVQGGDTQYF. The CDR3 DNA reads TGTGCCAGCAGCGTCCAGGGGGGGGATACGCAGTATTTT. This sequence joins TRBV9 and TRBJ2-3; D possibly matches TRBD1 or TRBD2 (7 bases each). The germline V and J ends were trimmed by 2 bases and 6 bases, with 10 bases remaining between them. The CDR3 is 13 amino acids. Germline assignment: CDR1 SGDLS and CDR2 YYNGEE.

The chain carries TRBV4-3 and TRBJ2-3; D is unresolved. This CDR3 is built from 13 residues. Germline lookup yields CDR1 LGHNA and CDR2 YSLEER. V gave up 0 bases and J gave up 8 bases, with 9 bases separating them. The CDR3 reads CASSQDASLTQYF. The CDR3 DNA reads TGCGCCAGCAGCCAAGACGCCAGCCTTACGCAGTATTTT.

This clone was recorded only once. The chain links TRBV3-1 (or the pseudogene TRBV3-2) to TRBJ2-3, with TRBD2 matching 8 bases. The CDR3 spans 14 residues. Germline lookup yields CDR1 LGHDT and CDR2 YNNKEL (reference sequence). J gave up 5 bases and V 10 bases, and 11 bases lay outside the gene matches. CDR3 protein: CATSGGSGEDTQYF. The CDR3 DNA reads TGTGCCACCTCGGGCGGTAGCGGGGAAGATACGCAGTATTTT.

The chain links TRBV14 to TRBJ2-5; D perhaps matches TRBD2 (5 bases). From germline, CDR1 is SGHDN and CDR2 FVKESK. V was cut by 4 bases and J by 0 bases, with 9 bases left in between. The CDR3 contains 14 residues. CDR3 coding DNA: TGTGCCAGCAGCCCGCGGGCACACCAAGAGACCCAGTACTTC. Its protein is CASSPRAHQETQYF.

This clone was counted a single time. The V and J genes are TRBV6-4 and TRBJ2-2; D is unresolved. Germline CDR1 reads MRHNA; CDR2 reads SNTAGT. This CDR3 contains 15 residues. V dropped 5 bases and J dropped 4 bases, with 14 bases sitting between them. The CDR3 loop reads CASSPDHAGTGELFF. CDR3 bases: TGTGCCAGCAGTCCAGACCACGCCGGCACCGGGGAGCTGTTTTTT.

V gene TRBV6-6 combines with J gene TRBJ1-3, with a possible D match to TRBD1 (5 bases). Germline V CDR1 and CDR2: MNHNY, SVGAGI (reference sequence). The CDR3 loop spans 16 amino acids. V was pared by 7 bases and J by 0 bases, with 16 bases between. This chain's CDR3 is CASTNSGGFSGNTIYF. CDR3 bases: TGTGCCAGCACGAATAGTGGGGGGTTCTCTGGAAACACCATATATTTT.

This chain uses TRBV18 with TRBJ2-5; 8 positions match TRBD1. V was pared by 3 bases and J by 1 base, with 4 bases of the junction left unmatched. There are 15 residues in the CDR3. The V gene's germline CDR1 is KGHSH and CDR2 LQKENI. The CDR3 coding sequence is TGTGCCAGCTCACCCGGACAGGGCGGCCAAGAGACCCAGTACTTC. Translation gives CASSPGQGGQETQYF. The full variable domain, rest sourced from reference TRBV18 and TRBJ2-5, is NAGVMQNPRHLVRRRGQEARLRCSPMKGHSHVYWYRQLPEEGLKFMVYLQKENIIDESGMPKERFSAEFPKEGPSILRIQQVVRGDSAAYFCASSPGQGGQETQYFGPGTRLLVL.

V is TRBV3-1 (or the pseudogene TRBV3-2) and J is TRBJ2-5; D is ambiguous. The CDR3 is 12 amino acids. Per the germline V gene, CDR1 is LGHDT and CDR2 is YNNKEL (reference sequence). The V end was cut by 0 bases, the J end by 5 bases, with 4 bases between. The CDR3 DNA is TGTGCCAGCAGCCAAGATGTGGAGACCCAGTACTTC. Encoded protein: CASSQDVETQYF.

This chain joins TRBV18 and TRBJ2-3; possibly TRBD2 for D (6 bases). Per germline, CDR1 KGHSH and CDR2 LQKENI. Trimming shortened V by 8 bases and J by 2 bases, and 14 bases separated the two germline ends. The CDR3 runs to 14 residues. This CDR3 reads CASGRLEPTDTQYF. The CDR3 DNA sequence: TGTGCCAGCGGCAGACTAGAGCCCACAGATACGCAGTATTTT.

In DNA, the CDR3 is TGTGCCACCAGTGATCGGGGCCTCGGCTACACCTTC. Its protein product is CATSDRGLGYTF. This chain links TRBV24-1 with TRBJ1-2; the D gene is possibly TRBD1 (5 bases). Trimming shortened V by 3 bases and J by 8 bases, and 9 bases separated the two germline ends. The length of the CDR3 is 12 residues. Germline V lookup: CDR1 KGHDR, CDR2 SFDVKD.

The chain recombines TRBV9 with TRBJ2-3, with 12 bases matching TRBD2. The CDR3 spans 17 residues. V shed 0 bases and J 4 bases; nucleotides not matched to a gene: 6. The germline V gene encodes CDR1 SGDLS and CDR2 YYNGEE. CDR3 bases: TGTGCCAGCAGCGTAGCTGCTAGCGGGGGGGTGCCAGATACGCAGTATTTT. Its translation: CASSVAASGGVPDTQYF.

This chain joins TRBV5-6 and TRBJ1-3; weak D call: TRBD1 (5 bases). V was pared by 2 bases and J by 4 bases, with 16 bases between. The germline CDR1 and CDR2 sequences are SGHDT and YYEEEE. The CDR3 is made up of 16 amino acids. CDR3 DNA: TGTGCCAGCAGCTTTGGGACGTTTCGGTCAGGAAACACCATATATTTT. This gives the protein CASSFGTFRSGNTIYF.

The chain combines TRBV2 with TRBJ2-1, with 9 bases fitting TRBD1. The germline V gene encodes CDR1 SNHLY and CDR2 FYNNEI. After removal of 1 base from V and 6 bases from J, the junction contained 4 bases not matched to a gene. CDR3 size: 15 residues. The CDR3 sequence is CASSEGDRVGNEQFF. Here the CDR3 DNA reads TGTGCCAGCAGTGAAGGGGACAGGGTAGGCAATGAGCAGTTCTTC.

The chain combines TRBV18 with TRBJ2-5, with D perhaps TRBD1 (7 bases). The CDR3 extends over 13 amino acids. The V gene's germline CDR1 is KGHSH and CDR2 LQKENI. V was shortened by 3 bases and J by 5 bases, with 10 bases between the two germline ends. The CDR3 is CASSPTGRETQYF. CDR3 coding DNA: TGTGCCAGCTCACCGACAGGGAGGGAGACCCAGTACTTC.

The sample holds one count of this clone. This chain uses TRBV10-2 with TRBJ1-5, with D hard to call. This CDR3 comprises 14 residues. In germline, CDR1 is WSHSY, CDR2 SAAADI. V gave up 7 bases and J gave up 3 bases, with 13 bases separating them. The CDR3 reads CASKDSLHNQPQHF. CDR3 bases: TGCGCCAGCAAAGATAGTCTTCACAATCAGCCCCAGCATTTT.

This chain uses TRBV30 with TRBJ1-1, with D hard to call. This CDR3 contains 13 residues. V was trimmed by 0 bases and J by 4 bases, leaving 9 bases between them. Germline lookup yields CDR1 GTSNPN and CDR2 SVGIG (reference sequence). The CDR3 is CAWSVNWGTEAFF. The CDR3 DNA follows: TGTGCCTGGAGTGTAAACTGGGGCACTGAAGCTTTCTTT.

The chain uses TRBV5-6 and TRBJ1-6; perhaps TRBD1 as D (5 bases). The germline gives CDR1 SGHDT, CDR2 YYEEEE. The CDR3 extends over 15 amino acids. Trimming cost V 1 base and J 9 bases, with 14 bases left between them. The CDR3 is CASSLWHGAGSPLHF. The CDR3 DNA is TGTGCCAGCAGCTTGTGGCACGGGGCTGGTTCACCCCTCCACTTT.

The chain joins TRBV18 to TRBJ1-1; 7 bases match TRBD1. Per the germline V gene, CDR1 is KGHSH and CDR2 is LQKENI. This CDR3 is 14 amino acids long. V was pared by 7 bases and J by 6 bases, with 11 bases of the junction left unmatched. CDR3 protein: CASCALDRTAEAFF. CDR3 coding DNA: TGTGCCAGCTGTGCCCTGGACAGGACGGCTGAAGCTTTCTTT.

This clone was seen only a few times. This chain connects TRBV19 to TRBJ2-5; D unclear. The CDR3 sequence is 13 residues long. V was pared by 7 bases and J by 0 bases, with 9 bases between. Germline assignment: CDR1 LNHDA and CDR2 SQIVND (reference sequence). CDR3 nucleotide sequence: TGTGCCAGTAAATTGGGGAACCAAGAGACCCAGTACTTC. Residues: CASKLGNQETQYF.